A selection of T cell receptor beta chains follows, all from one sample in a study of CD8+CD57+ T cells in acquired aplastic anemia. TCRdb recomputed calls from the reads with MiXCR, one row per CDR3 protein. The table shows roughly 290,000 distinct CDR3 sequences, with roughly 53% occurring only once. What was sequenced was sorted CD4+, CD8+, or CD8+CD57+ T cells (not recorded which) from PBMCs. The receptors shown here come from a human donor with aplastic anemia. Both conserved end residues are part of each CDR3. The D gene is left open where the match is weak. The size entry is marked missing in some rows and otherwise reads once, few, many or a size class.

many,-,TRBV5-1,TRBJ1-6,TGCGCCAGCAGTATGGACCCGACGGGTAATTCACCCCTCCACTTT,CASSMDPTGNSPLHF
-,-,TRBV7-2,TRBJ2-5,TGTGCCAGCAGCCCTATCGGTCACAATCTGATAGAGACCCAGTACTTC,CASSPIGHNLIETQYF
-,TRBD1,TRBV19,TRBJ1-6,TGTGCCAGTAGTATCCGATCCGGGACAGGGGAGAATTCACCCCTCCACTTT,CASSIRSGTGENSPLHF
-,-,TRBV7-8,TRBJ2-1,TGTGCCAGCAGCGGCCGGGACTTGTACAATGAGCAGTTCTTC,CASSGRDLYNEQFF
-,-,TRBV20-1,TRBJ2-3,TGCAGTGCTAGTGGGGGGGCATCAGATACGCAGTATTTT,CSASGGASDTQYF
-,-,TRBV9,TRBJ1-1,TGTGCCAGCAGCGTAGAGGGTGTGGGGACTGAAGCTTTCTTT,CASSVEGVGTEAFF
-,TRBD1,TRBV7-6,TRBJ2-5,TGTGCCAGCAGCCCCTCGGGACAGGGTTGGCAGACCCAGTACTTC,CASSPSGQGWQTQYF
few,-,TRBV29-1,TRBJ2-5,TGCAGCGTCCTCCGGGACTTCCAAGAGACCCAGTACTTC,CSVLRDFQETQYF
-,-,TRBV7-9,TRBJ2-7,TGTGCCAGCAGCTTGGGGGTGTCGGACAGACAGTACTTC,CASSLGVSDRQYF
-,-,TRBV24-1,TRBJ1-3,TGTGCCACCATGGATTTAGCGGGAAACACCATATATTTT,CATMDLAGNTIYF
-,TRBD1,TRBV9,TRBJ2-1,TGTGCCAGCAGCCCCGACAGGGGCTCCGAGCAGTTCTTC,CASSPDRGSEQFF
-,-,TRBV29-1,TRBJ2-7,TGCAGCGTTGGGGGCGGGACCTACGAGCAGTACTTC,CSVGGGTYEQYF
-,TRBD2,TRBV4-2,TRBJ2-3,TGTGCCAGCAGCCAGAATAGCGGGGGCACAGATACGCAGTATTTT,CASSQNSGGTDTQYF
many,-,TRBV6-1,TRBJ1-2,TGTGCCAGCAGTCACCTACGGGGGACGGGCTACACCTTC,CASSHLRGTGYTF
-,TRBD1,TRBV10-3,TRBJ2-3,TGTGCCATCAGTGATTTGAACAGGGGGCGTACTAATACGCAGTATTTT,CAISDLNRGRTNTQYF
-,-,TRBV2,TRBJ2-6,TGTGCCAGCAGTGAAGCACTGTCAGTCTCTGGGGCCAACGTCCTGACTTTC,CASSEALSVSGANVLTF
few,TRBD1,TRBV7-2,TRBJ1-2,TGTGCCAGCAGGGGTAGAGCAGGGGGAGGCTACACCTTC,CASRGRAGGGYTF
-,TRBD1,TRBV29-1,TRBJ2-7,TGCAGCGTAAAAGGACAGGGCGGCGAGCAGTACTTC,CSVKGQGGEQYF
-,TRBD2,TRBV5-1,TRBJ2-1,TGCGCCAGCAGCGGAACTAGCGGGGGTAATTACGGAATGTTCTTC,CASSGTSGGNYGMFF
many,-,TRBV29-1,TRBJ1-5,TGCAGCGTTGTCCCTGACCCTCGTTGGGGAAATCAGCCCCAGCATTTT,CSVVPDPRWGNQPQHF
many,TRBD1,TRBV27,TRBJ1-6,TGTGCCAGCGGGACAGCAGATAATTCACCCCTCCACTTT,CASGTADNSPLHF
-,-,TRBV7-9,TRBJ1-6,TGTGCCAGCAGCTTAGACAGGGTTCCTTCCCGACCCCTCCACTTT,CASSLDRVPSRPLHF
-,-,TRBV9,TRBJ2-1,TGTGCCAGCAGCGTTTGGGGGGCGAATGAGCAGTTCTTC,CASSVWGANEQFF
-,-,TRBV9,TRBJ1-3,TGTGCCAGCGCGACAGGCTCTGGAAACACCATATATTTT,CASATGSGNTIYF
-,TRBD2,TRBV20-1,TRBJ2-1,TGCAGTGCCACCCGGACTAGCGGGGAGCAGTTCTTC,CSATRTSGEQFF
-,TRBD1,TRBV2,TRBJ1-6,TGTGCCAGCAGTGGTAGGGCAGGGGGTAATCAGCCCCTCCACTTT,CASSGRAGGNQPLHF
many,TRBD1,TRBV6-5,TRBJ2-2,TGTGCCAGCAGTAAGGGACAGGGGAACACCGGGGAGCTGTTTTTT,CASSKGQGNTGELFF
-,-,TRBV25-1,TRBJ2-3,TGTGCCAGCAGTGAATTCGAGGGACGGGGAGTCGCAGATACGCAGTATTTT,CASSEFEGRGVADTQYF
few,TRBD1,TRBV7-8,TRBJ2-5,TGTGCCAGCAGCTTAGGGACAGGGTTAGAGGAGACCCAGTACTTC,CASSLGTGLEETQYF
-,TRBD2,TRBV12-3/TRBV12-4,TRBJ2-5,TGTGCCAGCAGTTTGGGACTAGCGGGAGTCGTCTTC,CASSLGLAGVVF
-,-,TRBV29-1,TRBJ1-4,TGCAGCGTTGAAGAATCCGAGGGGGAGGTGTTTTTT,CSVEESEGEVFF
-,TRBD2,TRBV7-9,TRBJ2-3,TGTGCCAGCAGCTTAGTGGTAGCGGGAGGAGGGGATACGCAGTATTTT,CASSLVVAGGGDTQYF
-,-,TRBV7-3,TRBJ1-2,TGTGCCAGCAGCCCCCGGGACGGGAATGGCTACACCTTC,CASSPRDGNGYTF
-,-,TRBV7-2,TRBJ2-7,TGTGCCAGCAGCCCCACAATAGCATCCTACGAGCAGTACTTC,CASSPTIASYEQYF
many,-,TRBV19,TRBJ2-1,TGTGCCAGTAGTATTGGGGGGGCCAATGAGCAGTTCTTC,CASSIGGANEQFF
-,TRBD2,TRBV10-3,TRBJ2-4,TGTGCCATCAGTGTAGGACTAGCGGGGGGGATCGGCAAAAACATTCAGTACTTC,CAISVGLAGGIGKNIQYF
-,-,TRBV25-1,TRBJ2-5,TGTGCCAGCAGTCGGGACTCCGGAGAGACCCAGTACTTC,CASSRDSGETQYF
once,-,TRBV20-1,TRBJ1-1,TGCAGTGCTAGATCCGAGGTCACTGAAGCTTTCTTT,CSARSEVTEAFF
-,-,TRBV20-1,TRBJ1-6,TGCAGTGCTAGAGTAGGAGGAGATTCACCCCTCCACTTT,CSARVGGDSPLHF
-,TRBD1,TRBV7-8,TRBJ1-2,TGTGCCAGCAGCTTAGCCGGACAGGGCGGCTACACCTTC,CASSLAGQGGYTF
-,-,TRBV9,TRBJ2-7,TGTGCCAGCAGCAAAAGGGGGGCGAATTCCGAGCAGTACTTC,CASSKRGANSEQYF
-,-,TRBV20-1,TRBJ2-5,TGCAGTGCTAGTCTGGAGGCCCAGTACTTC,CSASLEAQYF
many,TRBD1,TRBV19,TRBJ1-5,TGTGCCAGTAGCACCCGGGACAGGGGGCGTATGGGCAATCAGCCCCAGCATTTT,CASSTRDRGRMGNQPQHF
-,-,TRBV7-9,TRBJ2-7,TGTGCCAGCAGCGTAGGTCCCCCCCACGAGCAGTACTTC,CASSVGPPHEQYF
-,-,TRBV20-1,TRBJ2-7,TGCAGTGCTAGAGGTCCTCTATCCTACGAGCAGTACTTC,CSARGPLSYEQYF
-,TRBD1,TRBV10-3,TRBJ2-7,TGTGCCAGTATGGGACAGGGGGAGGACGAGCAGTACTTC,CASMGQGEDEQYF
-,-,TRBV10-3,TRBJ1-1,TGTGCCATCAGCCCCCGGGCAGGGGAGGACACTGAAGCTTTCTTT,CAISPRAGEDTEAFF
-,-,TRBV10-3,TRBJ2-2,TGTGCCATCAGTGATCGGGGGGCAGGGGAAAGAACCGGGGAGCTGTTTTTT,CAISDRGAGERTGELFF
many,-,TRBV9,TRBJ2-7,TGTGCCAGCAGTCCTGCTGACCCTTGGGGGGCAGGCGGCTACGAGCAGTACTTC,CASSPADPWGAGGYEQYF
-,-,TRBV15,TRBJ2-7,TGTGCCACCGGTAGTACGGGCGACGAGCAGTACTTC,CATGSTGDEQYF
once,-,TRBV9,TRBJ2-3,TGTGCCAGCAGCCGTCATAGCACAGATACGCAGTATTTT,CASSRHSTDTQYF
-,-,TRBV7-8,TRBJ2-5,TGTGCCAGCAGCTTATTGGGCGGGTTGGGGGAGACCCAGTACTTC,CASSLLGGLGETQYF
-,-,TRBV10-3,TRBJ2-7,TGTGCCATCAGTGAGTCGAAAGCTACCTACGAGCAGTACTTC,CAISESKATYEQYF
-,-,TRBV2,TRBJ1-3,TGTGCCAGCCAGGCGGAAGGGGGAGAAAACACCATATATTTT,CASQAEGGENTIYF